These 15 T cell receptor beta chains were sequenced from one sample in a study of blood T cell repertoires in COVID-19. Clones were read by immunoSEQ multiplex PCR, and TCRdb kept only the in-frame ones, dropping some. The table lists over 200,000 clones, around 88% of them singletons, with around 2.8% in the top ten. Sequences were obtained from peripheral blood. Every receptor here comes from a woman between 25 and 40 years old who had recovered from COVID-19.

The chain carries TRBV2 and TRBJ1-4; weak D call: TRBD1 (6 bases). The CDR3 is 15 amino acids. Germline CDR1 and CDR2: SNHLY and FYNNEI. The V and J ends lost 8 bases and 7 bases respectively, with 20 bases between them. CDR3 residues: CASRSPGHTGEKLFF. For the CDR3, the DNA is TGTGCCAGCCGCTCCCCGGGACATACTGGTGAAAAACTGTTTTTT.

This chain connects TRBV9 to TRBJ2-2; perhaps TRBD2 as D (5 bases). V was cut by 4 bases and J by 5 bases, with 18 bases left in between. Germline V gives CDR1 SGDLS, CDR2 YYNGEE. This CDR3 is 16 amino acids long. The CDR3 DNA follows: TGTGCCAGCAGCCTAGATCCACTCCCGGGGACCGGGGAGCTGTTTTTT. It is translated as CASSLDPLPGTGELFF.

This chain uses TRBV12-3 or TRBV12-4 with TRBJ2-7; D not certain. V lost 3 bases to trimming and J lost 2 bases, with 8 bases between them. There are 13 residues in the CDR3. The DNA for the CDR3 is TGTGCCAGCAGTTTGGCGGCAGCCTACGAGCAGTACTTC. Its translation is CASSLAAAYEQYF.

The rearrangement links TRBV7-2 to TRBJ2-6; D unclear. Germline-derived CDR1 and CDR2 are SGHTA and FQGNSA. V was pared by 3 bases and J by 0 bases, with 6 bases between. This CDR3 has 15 amino acids. The CDR3 nucleotides read TGTGCCAGCAGCTTGGAGAGCTCTGGGGCCAACGTCCTGACTTTC. Translated: CASSLESSGANVLTF.

The chain recombines TRBV5-6 with TRBJ1-1, with D possibly being TRBD1 (6 bases). Looked up from germline, CDR1 is SGHDT and CDR2 is YYEEEE. The V end was cut by 4 bases, the J end by 7 bases, with 14 bases between. This CDR3 spans 13 amino acids. DNA for the CDR3: TGTGCCAGCAGCCTTTTTACAGGGTATGAAGCTTTCTTT. This encodes CASSLFTGYEAFF.

The V and J genes are TRBV21-1 and TRBJ2-5; the D call of TRBD2 is as the table states it, not checked on the DNA. TRBV21-1 is noted as a pseudogene. The CDR3 consists of 12 residues. The CDR3 DNA is TGTGCCAGGGAGGGGCTAGAAGAGACCCAGTACTTC. Protein sequence: CAREGLEETQYF.

This clone showed up many times. J is TRBJ1-2 and V is TRBV11-2; TRBD1 agrees at 7 bases. The V gene's germline CDR1 is SGHAT and CDR2 FQNNGV. The CDR3 contains 14 residues. V was pared by 5 bases and J by 6 bases, with 9 bases of the junction left unmatched. CDR3 region: CASSTPTGTHGYTF. CDR3 in DNA: TGTGCCAGCAGCACCCCGACAGGGACCCATGGCTACACCTTC.

The V gene is TRBV25-1, the J gene TRBJ2-2; D is perhaps TRBD1 (6 bases). The CDR3 has 15 amino acids. Germline V gene lookup returns CDR1 MGHDK and CDR2 SYGVNS. V lost 3 bases and J 5 bases, leaving 13 bases between the germline ends. The CDR3 DNA is TGTGCCAGCAGTGATATGGGACATTCAACCGGGGAGCTGTTTTTT. Amino acids: CASSDMGHSTGELFF. The complete variable domain, with remaining parts taken from reference TRBV25-1 and TRBJ2-2, reads EADIYQTPRYLVIGTGKKITLECSQTMGHDKMYWYQQDPGMELHLIHYSYGVNSTEKGDLSSESTVSRIRTEHFPLTLESARPSHTSQYLCASSDMGHSTGELFFGEGSRLTVL.

J is TRBJ1-2 and V is TRBV24-1, with a weak D call TRBD1 (6 bases). Trimming cost V 2 bases and J 4 bases, with 10 bases left between them. This CDR3 comprises 14 residues. The germline V gene has CDR1 KGHDR and CDR2 SFDVKD. CDR3 nucleotide sequence: TGTGCCACCAGTGATTCAGGGACACCCTATGGCTACACCTTC. Residues: CATSDSGTPYGYTF.

This clone was counted a single time. This chain connects TRBV7-7 to TRBJ1-4, with 7 positions matching TRBD1. Germline CDR1 reads SSHAT; CDR2 reads FNYEAQ (reference sequence). The junction had 2 bases not matched to a gene; V was cut back by 4 bases and J by 3 bases. CDR3 size: 14 residues. CDR3 coding DNA: TGTGCCAGCAGCTCGACAGGGCCTAATGAAAAACTGTTTTTT. Protein product: CASSSTGPNEKLFF. The complete variable domain, with remaining parts taken from reference TRBV7-7 and TRBJ1-4, reads GAGVSQSPRYKVTKRGQDVTLRCDPISSHATLYWYQQALGQGPEFLTYFNYEAQPDKSGLPSDRFSAERPEGSISTLTIQRTEQRDSAMYRCASSSTGPNEKLFFGSGTQLSVL.

The chain is built from TRBV5-6 and TRBJ1-6; no reliable D call. The CDR3 consists of 17 residues. Trimming left V 1 base short and J 5 bases short, with 16 bases between. Germline V gene sequence: CDR1 SGHDT, CDR2 YYEEEE. CDR3 sequence (DNA): TGTGCCAGCAGCTTGTTTAAAGGTACAGAGCATAATTCACCCCTCCACTTT. It is translated as CASSLFKGTEHNSPLHF.

The genes are TRBV29-1 and TRBJ2-1; D not resolved. The germline CDR1 and CDR2 sequences are SQVTM and ANQGSEA. The CDR3 is 13 residues long. Trimming took off 7 bases at V and 0 bases at J, with 10 bases between the two ends. CDR3 bases: TGCAGCGCCACAACCTTCTCCTACAATGAGCAGTTCTTC. Translating it yields CSATTFSYNEQFF.

This clone was detected only once. J is TRBJ1-3 and V is TRBV13, with 7 nucleotides matching TRBD1. Germline V lookup: CDR1 PRHDT, CDR2 FYEKMQ (reference sequence). With 2 bases clipped from V and 0 bases from J, the junction kept 13 bases outside the gene matches. The CDR3 totals 19 residues. The CDR3 sequence: CASSLSGTGAISSGNTIYF. The CDR3 DNA is TGTGCCAGCAGCTTATCGGGCACAGGGGCTATAAGCTCTGGAAACACCATATATTTT.

The V and J genes are TRBV29-1 and TRBJ1-2; a possible D gene is TRBD1 (6 bases). From germline, CDR1 is SQVTM and CDR2 ANQGSEA. This CDR3 comprises 13 residues. V lost 3 bases and J lost 1, with 9 bases in between. The CDR3 is CSVDSGVNYGYTF. The CDR3 region has the DNA TGCAGCGTTGATTCAGGGGTTAACTATGGCTACACCTTC.

The V and J genes are TRBV19 and TRBJ1-5; D gene unclear. V lost 3 bases, J lost 3 bases, and 9 bases lay in between. Germline lookup yields CDR1 LNHDA and CDR2 SQIVND (reference sequence). The CDR3 contains 14 residues. CDR3 DNA: TGTGCCAGTAGTATTGGTCAGAACAATCAGCCCCAGCATTTT. Its protein is CASSIGQNNQPQHF.